What follows are 9 T cell receptor beta chains derived from one specimen sequenced in a study of Graves' ophthalmopathy and Graves' hyperthyroidism. Scientists amplified the TCR beta CDR3 regions from RNA transcripts. HTBI primers were employed in first-round RT-PCR, then a second-round multiplex PCR followed. TCRdb fed the multiplex PCR reads into MiXCR, producing one record per CDR3 protein. The table shows approximately 160,000 distinct CDR3 sequences, with about two fifths occurring only once. Sequencing was done on a sample of peripheral blood. The origin of the receptors is a man aged 25-45 years with Graves' ophthalmopathy.

The sample holds many counts of this clonotype. The chain employs TRBV5-1 and TRBJ1-1; 7 bases match TRBD1. This CDR3 has 15 residues. In germline, CDR1 is SGHRS, CDR2 YFSETQ. The V segment lost 0 bases and the J segment 4 bases; nucleotides outside the gene matches: 6. CDR3 coding DNA: TGCGCCAGCAGCTTGGAGAGGGGGCCTGCCACTGAAGCTTTCTTT. It specifies CASSLERGPATEAFF.

This clonotype was seen ten or more times. Here the CDR3 reads CATSRDRSGANVLTF. DNA for the CDR3: TGTGCCACCAGCAGAGACCGCTCTGGGGCCAACGTCCTGACTTTC. The chain combines TRBV15 with TRBJ2-6; no firm D call. Germline lookup yields CDR1 LNHNV and CDR2 YYDKDF (reference sequence). V was pared by 0 bases and J by 0 bases, with 3 bases between. The CDR3 sequence is 15 residues long.

The gene calls are TRBV6-1 and TRBJ2-7; 10 nucleotides agree with TRBD2. This CDR3 has 14 residues. Germline V lookup: CDR1 MNHNS, CDR2 SASEGT. Trimming took 9 bases from V and 1 from J; bases not matched to a gene: 6. The CDR3 reads CAREIAGGSYEQYF. The DNA of the CDR3 is TGTGCCAGGGAAATAGCGGGAGGATCCTACGAGCAGTACTTC.

This clonotype was detected ten times or more. The gene calls are TRBV12-3 or TRBV12-4 and TRBJ2-7, with D possibly TRBD2 on 5 matching bases. This CDR3 has 15 amino acids. V lost 5 bases to trimming and J lost 6 bases, with 20 bases between them. CDR3 sequence: CASSPIGLNSGEQYF. CDR3 coding DNA: TGTGCCAGCAGTCCTATCGGACTCAATTCGGGCGAGCAGTACTTC.

This clonotype was seen ten or more times. J is TRBJ2-7 and V is TRBV4-2; TRBD2 is a possible D gene (6 bases). Trimming took 8 bases from V and 5 from J, leaving 22 bases between them. The CDR3 covers 15 residues. CDR1 and CDR2 (germline): LGHNA, YNFKEQ. The CDR3 spells CASSSLAGGPHEQYF. Here the CDR3 DNA reads TGTGCCAGCTCCTCCCTAGCCGGAGGGCCCCACGAGCAGTACTTC.

This clonotype was counted at least ten times. V usage is TRBV12-3 or TRBV12-4 and J usage is TRBJ1-1, with D maybe TRBD1 (6 bases). V was cut by 3 bases and J by 8 bases, with 10 bases left in between. CDR3 length equals 12 residues. CDR3 bases: TGTGCCAGCAGTTTCGACAGGCCAGAAGCTTTCTTT. Its protein is CASSFDRPEAFF.

This clonotype has a count of ten or more. The chain employs TRBV11-2 and TRBJ2-7; 15 bases agree with TRBD2. Per germline, CDR1 SGHAT and CDR2 FQNNGV. The length of the CDR3 is 16 residues. The V gene end was trimmed by 3 bases and the J gene end by 9 bases; junction bases not matched to a gene: 9. Written as DNA, the CDR3 is TGTGCCAGCAGCTTGACCGGGACTAGCGGGAGGAGTCGGCAGTACTTC. This codes for CASSLTGTSGRSRQYF.

The table lists this clonotype with many counts. The rearrangement joins TRBV20-1 to TRBJ2-6; D gene ambiguous. Germline lookup yields CDR1 DFQATT and CDR2 SNEGSKA (reference sequence). The V end lost 3 bases, the J end lost 0 bases, and 6 bases lay between the germline ends. The CDR3 has 14 amino acids. The CDR3 bases are TGCAGTGCTAGGTGGACCTCTGGGGCCAACGTCCTGACTTTC. It encodes CSARWTSGANVLTF.

This clonotype came up many times. The rearrangement joins TRBV6-2 or TRBV6-3 to TRBJ1-5; TRBD1 might be the D (5 bases). This CDR3 contains 14 residues. Per germline, CDR1 MNHEY and CDR2 SVGEGT. V was shortened by 4 bases and J by 4 bases, with 11 bases between the two germline ends. CDR3 sequence: CASSSGTENQPQHF. CDR3 DNA sequence: TGTGCCAGCAGTTCCGGGACGGAGAATCAGCCCCAGCATTTT.